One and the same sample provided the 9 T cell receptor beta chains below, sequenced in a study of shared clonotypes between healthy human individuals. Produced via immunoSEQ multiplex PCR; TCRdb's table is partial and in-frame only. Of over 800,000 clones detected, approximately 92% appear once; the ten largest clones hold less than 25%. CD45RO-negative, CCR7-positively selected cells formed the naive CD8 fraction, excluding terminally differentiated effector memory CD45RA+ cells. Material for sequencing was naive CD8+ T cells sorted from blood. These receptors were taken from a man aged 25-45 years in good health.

CDR3 coding DNA: TGTGCCAGCAGTTCCTCCAGGGTTTTCACAGATACGCAGTATTTT. Protein: CASSSSRVFTDTQYF. V usage is TRBV6-6 and J usage is TRBJ2-3; D is perhaps TRBD1 (5 bases). Germline CDR1 is MNHNY and CDR2 is SVGAGI (reference sequence). This CDR3 has 15 amino acids. Trimming pared 4 bases from V and 2 bases from J, leaving 13 bases between.

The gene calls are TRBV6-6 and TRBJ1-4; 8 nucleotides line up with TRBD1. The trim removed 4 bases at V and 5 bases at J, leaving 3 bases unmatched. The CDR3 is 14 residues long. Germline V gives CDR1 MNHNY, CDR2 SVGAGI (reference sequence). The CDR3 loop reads CASSSRGPNEKLFF. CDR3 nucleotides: TGTGCCAGCAGTTCCAGGGGGCCGAATGAAAAACTGTTTTTT.

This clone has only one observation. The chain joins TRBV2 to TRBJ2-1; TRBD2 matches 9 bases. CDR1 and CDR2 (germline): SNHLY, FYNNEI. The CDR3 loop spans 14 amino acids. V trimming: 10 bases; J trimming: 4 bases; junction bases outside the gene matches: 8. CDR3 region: CATPPSGTYNEQFF. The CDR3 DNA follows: TGTGCCACACCACCTAGCGGGACTTACAATGAGCAGTTCTTC.

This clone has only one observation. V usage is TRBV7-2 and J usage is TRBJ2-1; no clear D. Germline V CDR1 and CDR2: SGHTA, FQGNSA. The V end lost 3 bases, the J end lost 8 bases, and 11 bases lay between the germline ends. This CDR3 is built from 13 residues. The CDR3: CASSLLSIHEQFF. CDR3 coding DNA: TGTGCCAGCAGCTTGTTGTCTATCCATGAGCAGTTCTTC.

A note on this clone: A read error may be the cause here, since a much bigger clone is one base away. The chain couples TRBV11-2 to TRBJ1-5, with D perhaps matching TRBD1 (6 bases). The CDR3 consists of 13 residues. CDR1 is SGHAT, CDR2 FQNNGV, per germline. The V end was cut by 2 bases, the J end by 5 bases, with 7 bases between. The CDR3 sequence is CASSLWGHQPQHF. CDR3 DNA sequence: TGTGCCAGCAGCTTATGGGGGCATCAGCCCCAGCATTTT.

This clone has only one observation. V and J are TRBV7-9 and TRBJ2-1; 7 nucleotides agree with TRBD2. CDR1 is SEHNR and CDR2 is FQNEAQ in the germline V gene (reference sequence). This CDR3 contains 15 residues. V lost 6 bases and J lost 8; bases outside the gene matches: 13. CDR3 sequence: CASRATSEKIHEQFF. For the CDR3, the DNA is TGTGCCAGCAGGGCAACTAGCGAGAAGATTCATGAGCAGTTCTTC.

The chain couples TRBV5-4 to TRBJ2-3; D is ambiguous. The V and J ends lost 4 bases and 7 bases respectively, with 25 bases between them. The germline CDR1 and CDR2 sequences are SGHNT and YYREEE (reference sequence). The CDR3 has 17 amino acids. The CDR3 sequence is CASSRSLVEADLNTQYF. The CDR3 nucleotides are TGTGCCAGCAGCCGGAGTCTGGTCGAGGCGGATCTAAATACGCAGTATTTT.

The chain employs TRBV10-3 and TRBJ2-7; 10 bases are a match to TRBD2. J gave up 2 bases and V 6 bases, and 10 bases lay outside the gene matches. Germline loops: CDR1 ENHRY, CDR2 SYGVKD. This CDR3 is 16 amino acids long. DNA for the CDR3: TGTGCCATCAGGGCGATAATAGCGGGAGGAACCTACGAGCAGTACTTC. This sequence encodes CAIRAIIAGGTYEQYF.

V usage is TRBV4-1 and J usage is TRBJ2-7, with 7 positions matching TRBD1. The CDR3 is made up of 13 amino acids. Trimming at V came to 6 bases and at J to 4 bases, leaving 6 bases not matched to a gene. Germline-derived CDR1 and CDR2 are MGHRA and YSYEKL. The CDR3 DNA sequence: TGCGCCAGCAGAGCCGGGACAGAGTACGAGCAGTACTTC. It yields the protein CASRAGTEYEQYF.